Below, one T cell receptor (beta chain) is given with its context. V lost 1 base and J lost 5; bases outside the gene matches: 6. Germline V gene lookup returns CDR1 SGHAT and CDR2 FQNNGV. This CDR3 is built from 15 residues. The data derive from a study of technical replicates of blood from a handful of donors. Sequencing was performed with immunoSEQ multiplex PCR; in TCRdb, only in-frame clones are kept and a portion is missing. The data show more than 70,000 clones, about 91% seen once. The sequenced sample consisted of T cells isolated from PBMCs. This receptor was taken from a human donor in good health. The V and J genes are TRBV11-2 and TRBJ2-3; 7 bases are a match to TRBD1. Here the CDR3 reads CASSLGQGVLDTQYF. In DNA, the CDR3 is TGTGCCAGCAGCTTAGGCCAGGGGGTGTTAGATACGCAGTATTTT.